Each of the 6 T cell receptor beta chains below was sequenced from the same sample in a study of human T cells and chemical hapten exposure (TCRdb year 2021). The method behind the library was RACE. Sequenced using a NextSeq 500. TCRdb handled the public reads itself, with Q25 trimming in fastp and clone calling in MiXCR, and kept productive beta chains. Rows are combined by CDR3 protein, so each entry shows the most common genes and DNA. This sample lists 100,000 or so distinct CDR3 sequences; 11% were detected once. The biggest ten clones account for under 4.5% of the sample. The sample's time point label, in plain terms: patch test 1, 2 weeks after DPC sensitization. The treatment or condition label for this specimen denotes: therapeutic diphenylcyclopropenone sensitization with weekly scalp DPC. The sample was whole blood, taken in connection with sensitization to the hapten diphenylcyclopropenone (DPC). Every receptor here comes from a woman between 35 and 50 years old with alopecia areata. Some clones in this sample may be carry-over from other donors' samples.

This clonotype was seen at least ten times. The J gene is TRBJ1-4, the V gene TRBV29-1, with D possibly TRBD1 on 6 matching bases. Per the germline V gene, CDR1 is SQVTM and CDR2 is ANQGSEA. The CDR3 consists of 13 residues. Trimming stripped 4 bases from V and 7 bases from J, with 13 bases between. The CDR3 DNA follows: TGCAGCGTTGTGAGGGGGGTAGGTGAAAAACTGTTTTTT. The encoded protein is CSVVRGVGEKLFF.

The DNA for the CDR3 is TGTGCCAGCAGCCTACAAAGACCTAGGACAAATACAAATCAGCCCCAGCATTTT. This translates into CASSLQRPRTNTNQPQHF. The V call is TRBV5-8, the J call TRBJ1-5; D possibly corresponds to TRBD1 (5 bases). The V gene's germline CDR1 is SGHTS and CDR2 YDEGEE. The CDR3 sequence is 18 residues long. V was cut by 4 bases and J by 4 bases, with 24 bases left in between. The variable domain in full, completed from reference TRBV5-8 and TRBJ1-5, reads EAGVTQSPTHLIKTRGQQATLRCSPISGHTSVYWYQQALGLGLQFLLWYDEGEERNRGNFPPRFSGRQFPNYSSELNVNALELEDSALYLCASSLQRPRTNTNQPQHFGDGTRLSIL.

The chain combines TRBV28 with TRBJ1-2; D is perhaps TRBD1 (5 bases). Trimming stripped 10 bases from V and 2 bases from J, with 17 bases between. The CDR3 runs to 14 residues. Germline V gene data show CDR1 as MDHEN and CDR2 as SYDVKM. The CDR3 sequence is CANMDGAPNYGYTF. In DNA form, the CDR3 reads TGTGCCAACATGGACGGGGCCCCCAACTATGGCTACACCTTC.

This sequence joins TRBV10-3 and TRBJ2-2, with 8 bases aligning to TRBD1. This CDR3 region has 15 residues. The germline V gene encodes CDR1 ENHRY and CDR2 SYGVKD. V was pared by 6 bases and J by 5 bases, with 8 bases of the junction left unmatched. The CDR3 spells CAIRGTGSSTGELFF. CDR3 nucleotides: TGTGCCATCAGGGGGACAGGTTCTTCGACCGGGGAGCTGTTTTTT.

This chain uses TRBV7-9 with TRBJ2-7, with D perhaps TRBD1 or TRBD2 (5 bases each). Trimming removed 1 base at V and 3 bases at J, with 13 bases between. CDR3 length: 15 residues. The germline gives CDR1 SEHNR, CDR2 FQNEAQ (reference sequence). The CDR3 region is CASSLVFGTHYEQYF. The CDR3 DNA is TGTGCCAGCAGCTTAGTATTCGGGACCCACTACGAGCAGTACTTC. The full variable domain, completed using reference TRBV7-9 and TRBJ2-7, is DTGVSQNPRHKITKRGQNVTFRCDPISEHNRLYWYRQTLGQGPEFLTYFQNEAQLEKSRLLSDRFSAERPKGSFSTLEIQRTEQGDSAMYLCASSLVFGTHYEQYFGPGTRLTVT.

There are many counts of this clonotype. This chain connects TRBV19 to TRBJ1-6; TRBD1 matches at 8 bases. The CDR3 covers 15 residues. Germline V CDR1 and CDR2: LNHDA, SQIVND (reference sequence). The J segment lost 7 bases and the V segment lost 4 bases, leaving 6 bases of the junction unmatched. Here the CDR3 reads CASSTQGARNSPLHF. Written as DNA, the CDR3 is TGTGCCAGTAGTACCCAGGGGGCCCGGAATTCACCCCTCCACTTT.